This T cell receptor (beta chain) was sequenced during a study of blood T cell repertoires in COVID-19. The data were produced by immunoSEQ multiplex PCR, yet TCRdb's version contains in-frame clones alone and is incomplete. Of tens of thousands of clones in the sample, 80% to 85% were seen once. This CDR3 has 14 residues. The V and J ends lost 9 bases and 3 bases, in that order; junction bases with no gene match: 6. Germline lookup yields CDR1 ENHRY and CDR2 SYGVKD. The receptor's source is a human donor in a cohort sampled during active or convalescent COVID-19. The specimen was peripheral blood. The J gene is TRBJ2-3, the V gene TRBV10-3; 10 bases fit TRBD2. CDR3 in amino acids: CAMGAGGRTDTQYF. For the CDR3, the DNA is TGTGCCATGGGAGCGGGGGGGCGGACAGATACGCAGTATTTT.